This T cell receptor beta chain was retrieved from a study of shared clonotypes between healthy human individuals. Terminally differentiated effector memory CD45RA+ cells were excluded by CCR7 positive selection of CD45RO-negative cells. The CDR3 loop spans 11 amino acids. The V gene lost 7 bases and the J gene lost 5 bases, with 8 bases spanning the gap. Germline V CDR1 and CDR2: MGHDK, SYGVNS. As to this clone: No antigen is known for it.

Study-level results: Compared with memory subsets, naive subsets generally had larger estimated richness.

Sequenced by immunoSEQ multiplex PCR; TCRdb stores in-frame clones only, minus some. The sample carries roughly 2 million clones, approximately 95% recorded once. Material: naive CD8+ T cells sorted from blood. This TCR derives from a man aged 18-30 years in good health. The V and J genes are TRBV25-1 and TRBJ2-5; D uncertain. In DNA, the CDR3 is TGTGCCAGCACGGACGGGGAGACCCAGTACTTC. Its translation: CASTDGETQYF. The full variable domain, in which reference TRBV25-1 and TRBJ2-5 provide the parts outside the CDR3, is EADIYQTPRYLVIGTGKKITLECSQTMGHDKMYWYQQDPGMELHLIHYSYGVNSTEKGDLSSESTVSRIRTEHFPLTLESARPSHTSQYLCASTDGETQYFGPGTRLLVL.